What follows describes a single TCR beta chain. The antigen remains unidentified. The T cells that were sequenced for TCR beta were CD8+ and CD4+ cells from blood. The germline V gene has CDR1 KGHSH and CDR2 LQKENI. The CDR3 contains 17 residues. V dropped 3 bases and J dropped 2 bases, with 16 bases sitting between them. The entry originates in a study of CD8 T cells in Susac syndrome. Study-wide findings and caveats: Regarding the TCR sequencing and HLA analysis, the study admitted that a relatively small number of individuals were involved.

RNA was extracted with the RNeasy kit, and a quantity of 0.5 to 1 ug was reverse transcribed using random hexamers. Across 54 Vbeta and 13 Jbeta, immunoSEQ multiplex PCR amplified TCR beta CDR3. TCRdb recomputed calls from the immunoSEQ multiplex PCR reads with MiXCR, one row per CDR3 protein. The data show 150,000 to 200,000 distinct CDR3 sequences, around 94% seen once. Specimen: CD4+ T cells from PBMCs. The TCR was taken from a human donor in good health. The chain couples TRBV18 to TRBJ2-2; maybe TRBD1 (6 bases). The CDR3 loop is CASSPFSGTSNTGELFF. For the CDR3, the DNA is TGTGCCAGCTCACCTTTTTCCGGGACATCCAACACCGGGGAGCTGTTTTTT. Drawing the rest from reference TRBV18 and TRBJ2-2, the complete variable domain is NAGVMQNPRHLVRRRGQEARLRCSPMKGHSHVYWYRQLPEEGLKFMVYLQKENIIDESGMPKERFSAEFPKEGPSILRIQQVVRGDSAAYFCASSPFSGTSNTGELFFGEGSRLTVL.